These T cell receptor beta chains were read from a single sample in a study of T cell responses to AZD1222 COVID-19 vaccine. Sequencing was performed with immunoSEQ multiplex PCR; in TCRdb, only in-frame clones are kept and a portion is missing. The sample holds more than 100,000 clones, 80% to 90% seen once. The sequencing here drew on peripheral blood, taken on day 0 of AZD1222 vaccination. Source of these receptors: an adult in good health. The CDR3 runs from the conserved cysteine through the conserved F or W. Each record gives: D gene, J gene, clone size, V gene, CDR3 protein, CDR3 DNA. D genes are given only for firm matches. Clone sizes are given selectively: once, few, many, or a class where the clone is expanded.

D: NA; J: TRBJ1-5; size: once; V: TRBV7-2; CDR3: CASSPLLEFGVGGNQPQHF; DNA: TGTGCCAGCAGCCCCCTTCTGGAATTCGGAGTAGGGGGCAATCAGCCCCAGCATTTT
D: NA; J: TRBJ1-3; size: few; V: TRBV14; CDR3: CASSQNLLLSGNTIYF; DNA: TGTGCCAGCAGCCAGAATCTTCTTCTCTCTGGAAACACCATATATTTT
D: TRBD2; J: TRBJ2-7; size: once; V: TRBV19; CDR3: CASSIEFAGVSYEQYF; DNA: TGTGCCAGTAGTATAGAATTTGCGGGGGTATCCTACGAGCAGTACTTC
D: NA; J: TRBJ2-7; size: NA; V: TRBV5-6; CDR3: CASSLEGGSLYEQYF; DNA: TGTGCCAGCAGCTTGGAGGGGGGCAGCTTGTACGAGCAGTACTTC
D: NA; J: TRBJ2-1; size: NA; V: TRBV7-3; CDR3: CARERANPTFYNEQFF; DNA: TGTGCCAGGGAAAGGGCAAATCCGACCTTTTACAATGAGCAGTTCTTC
D: NA; J: TRBJ2-7; size: NA; V: TRBV19; CDR3: CASSIAGVGSYEQYF; DNA: TGTGCCAGTAGTATAGCGGGGGTTGGGTCCTACGAGCAGTACTTC
D: TRBD1; J: TRBJ1-3; size: NA; V: TRBV4-1; CDR3: CASSQDRIGTAGGNRNTIYF; DNA: TGCGCCAGCAGCCAAGATCGAATAGGGACAGCAGGAGGTAATCGGAACACCATATATTTT
D: NA; J: TRBJ2-3; size: NA; V: TRBV2; CDR3: CASSPTEEGTRGSAYF; DNA: TGTGCCAGCAGTCCCACAGAAGAGGGGACCAGGGGATCAGCGTATTTT
D: NA; J: TRBJ2-3; size: NA; V: TRBV19; CDR3: CASKAPSWVADTQYF; DNA: TGTGCCAGTAAGGCACCTAGTTGGGTGGCAGATACGCAGTATTTT
D: TRBD1; J: TRBJ2-1; size: NA; V: TRBV19; CDR3: CASSRTGNNEQFF; DNA: TGTGCCAGTAGTAGGACAGGGAACAATGAGCAGTTCTTC
D: NA; J: TRBJ1-2; size: NA; V: TRBV5-4; CDR3: CASTSSGGVGYTF; DNA: TGTGCCAGCACCTCGTCTGGCGGGGTTGGCTACACCTTC
D: NA; J: TRBJ1-2; size: NA; V: TRBV2; CDR3: CASSDRTVYGYTF; DNA: TGTGCCAGCAGTGACAGGACAGTCTATGGCTACACCTTC
D: NA; J: TRBJ1-4; size: NA; V: TRBV7-4; CDR3: CASSLERGTRGQEKLFF; DNA: TGTGCCAGCAGCTTAGAGCGAGGGACACGAGGACAGGAAAAACTGTTTTTT
D: NA; J: TRBJ2-2; size: NA; V: TRBV28; CDR3: CASRRTGLDTGELFF; DNA: TGTGCCAGCAGGCGAACAGGGTTGGACACCGGGGAGCTGTTTTTT
D: TRBD2; J: TRBJ2-5; size: NA; V: TRBV2; CDR3: CASGTSGGKTQYF; DNA: TGTGCCAGCGGGACTAGCGGGGGGAAGACCCAGTACTTC
D: NA; J: TRBJ2-7; size: NA; V: TRBV5-1; CDR3: CASSLALGTGEQYF; DNA: TGCGCCAGCAGCTTGGCCCTGGGGACGGGGGAGCAGTACTTC
D: NA; J: TRBJ2-2; size: NA; V: TRBV30; CDR3: CAWRRGGELTGELFF; DNA: TGTGCCTGGAGGAGGGGCGGGGAACTCACCGGGGAGCTGTTTTTT